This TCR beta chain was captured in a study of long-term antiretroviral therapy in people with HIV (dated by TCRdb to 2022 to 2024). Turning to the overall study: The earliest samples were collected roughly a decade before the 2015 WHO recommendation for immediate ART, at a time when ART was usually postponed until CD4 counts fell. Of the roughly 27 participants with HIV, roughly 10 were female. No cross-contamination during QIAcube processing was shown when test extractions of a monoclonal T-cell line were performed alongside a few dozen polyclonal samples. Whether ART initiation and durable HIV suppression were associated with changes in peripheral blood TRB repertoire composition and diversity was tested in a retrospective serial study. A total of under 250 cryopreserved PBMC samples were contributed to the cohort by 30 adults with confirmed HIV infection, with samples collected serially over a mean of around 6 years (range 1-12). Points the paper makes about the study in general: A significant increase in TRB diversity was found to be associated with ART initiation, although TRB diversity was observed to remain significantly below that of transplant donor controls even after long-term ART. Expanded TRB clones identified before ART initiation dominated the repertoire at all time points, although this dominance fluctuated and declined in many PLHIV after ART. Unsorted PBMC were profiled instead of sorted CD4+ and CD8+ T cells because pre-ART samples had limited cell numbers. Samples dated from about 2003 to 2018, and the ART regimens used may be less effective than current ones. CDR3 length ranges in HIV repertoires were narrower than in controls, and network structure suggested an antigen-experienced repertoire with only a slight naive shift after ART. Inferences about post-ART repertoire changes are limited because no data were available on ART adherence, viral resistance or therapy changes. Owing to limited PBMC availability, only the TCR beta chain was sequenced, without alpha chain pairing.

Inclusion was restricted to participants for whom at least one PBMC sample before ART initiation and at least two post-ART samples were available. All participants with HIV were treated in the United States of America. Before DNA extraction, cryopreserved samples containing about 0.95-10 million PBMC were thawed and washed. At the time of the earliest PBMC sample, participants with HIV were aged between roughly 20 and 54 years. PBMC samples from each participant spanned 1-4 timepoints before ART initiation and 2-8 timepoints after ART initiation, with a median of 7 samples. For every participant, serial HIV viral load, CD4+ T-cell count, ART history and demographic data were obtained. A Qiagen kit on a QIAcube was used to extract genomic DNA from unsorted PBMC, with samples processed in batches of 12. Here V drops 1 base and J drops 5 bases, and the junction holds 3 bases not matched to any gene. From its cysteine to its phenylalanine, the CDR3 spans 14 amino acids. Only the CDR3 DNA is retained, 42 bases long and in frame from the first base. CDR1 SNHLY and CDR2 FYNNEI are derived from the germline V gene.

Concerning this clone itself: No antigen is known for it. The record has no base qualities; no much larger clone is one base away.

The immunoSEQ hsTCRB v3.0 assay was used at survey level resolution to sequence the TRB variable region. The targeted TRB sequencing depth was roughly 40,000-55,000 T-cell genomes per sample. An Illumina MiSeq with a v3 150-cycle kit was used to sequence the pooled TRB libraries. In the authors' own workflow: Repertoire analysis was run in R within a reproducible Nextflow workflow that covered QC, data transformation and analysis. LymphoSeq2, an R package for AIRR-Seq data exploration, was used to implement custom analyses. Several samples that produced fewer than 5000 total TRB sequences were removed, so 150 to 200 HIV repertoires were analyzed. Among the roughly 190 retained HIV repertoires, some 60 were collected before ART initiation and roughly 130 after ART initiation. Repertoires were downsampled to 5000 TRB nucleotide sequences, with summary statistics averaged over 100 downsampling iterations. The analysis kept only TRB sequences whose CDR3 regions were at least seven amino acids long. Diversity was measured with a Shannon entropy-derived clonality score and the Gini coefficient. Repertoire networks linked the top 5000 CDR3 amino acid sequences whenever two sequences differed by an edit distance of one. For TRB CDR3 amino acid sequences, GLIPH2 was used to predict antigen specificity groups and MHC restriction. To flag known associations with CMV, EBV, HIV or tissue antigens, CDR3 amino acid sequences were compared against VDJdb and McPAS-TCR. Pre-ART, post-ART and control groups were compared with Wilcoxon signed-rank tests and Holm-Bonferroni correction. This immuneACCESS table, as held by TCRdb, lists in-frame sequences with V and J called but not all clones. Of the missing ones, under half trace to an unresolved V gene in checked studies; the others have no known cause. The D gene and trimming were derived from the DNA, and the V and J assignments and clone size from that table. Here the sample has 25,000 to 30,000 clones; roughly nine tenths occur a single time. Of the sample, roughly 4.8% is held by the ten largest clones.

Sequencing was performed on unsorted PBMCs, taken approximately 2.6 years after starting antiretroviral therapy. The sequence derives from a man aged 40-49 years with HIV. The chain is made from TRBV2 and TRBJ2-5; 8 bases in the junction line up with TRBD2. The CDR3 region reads CASSEVTGGETQYF. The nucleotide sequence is TGTGCCAGCAGTGAAGTAACGGGGGGGGAGACCCAGTACTTC.